This T cell receptor beta chain was recovered during a study of blood T cell repertoires in COVID-19. About the study: COVID-19 samples collected from the United States, Italy and Spain covered acute and convalescent phases. Sources were T cells, B-cell-depleted T cells, or PBMCs; the material itself was cDNA or gDNA.

The CDR3 runs to 18 residues. Germline V gives CDR1 KGHSH, CDR2 LQKENI. The V and J ends lost 3 bases and 0 bases respectively, with 18 bases between them. Authors' data handling: Estimation of nucleated cell counts relied on the amplification of reference gene primers. TCRdb's copy holds only in-frame clones and misses some; the assay was immunoSEQ multiplex PCR. V, J and clone size are those of that table, while D and trimming were read from the DNA. The data hold 250,000 to 300,000 clones, with more than 85% observed a single time. This clone was recorded only once. This TCR came from a man aged 18 to 29 with active or convalescent COVID-19. Sequencing was carried out using peripheral blood. V is TRBV18 and J is TRBJ1-3, with D possibly TRBD1 on 6 matching bases. CDR3 sequence: CASSPLPSGGLSGNTIYF. The DNA for the CDR3 is TGTGCCAGCTCACCTCTCCCTTCTGGGGGCCTCTCTGGAAACACCATATATTTT.